A selection of T cell receptor beta chains follows, all from one sample in a study of shared T cell receptors in the human thymus. TCRdb's table, derived via immunoSEQ multiplex PCR, lists solely in-frame clones and lacks some. The table records hundreds of thousands of clones, 75% to 80% of them present only once. In addition, the sample was reused for a study of human thymus T cells.

The sequencing sample was made of thymocytes. The receptors shown here come from a boy less than two years old with a congenital heart defect. The CDR3 runs from the conserved cysteine through the conserved F or W. The order of the fields is D gene, J gene, clone size, V gene, CDR3 protein, CDR3 DNA. D genes are given only for firm matches. Clone size is not always given. Where it is, it says once, few, many or a class for expanded clones.

D: TRBD1
J: TRBJ1-1
size: .
V: TRBV6-6
CDR3: CASSSPLRGTNTEAFF
DNA: TGTGCCAGCAGTTCTCCCCTCAGGGGGACGAACACTGAAGCTTTCTTT

D: .
J: TRBJ2-1
size: few
V: TRBV5-1
CDR3: CASSSKSEQFF
DNA: TGCGCCAGCAGCTCTAAGAGTGAGCAGTTCTTC

D: TRBD2
J: TRBJ2-1
size: .
V: TRBV7-9
CDR3: CASSPLAGDEQFF
DNA: TGTGCCAGCAGCCCTCTGGCGGGAGATGAGCAGTTCTTC

D: .
J: TRBJ1-1
size: .
V: TRBV2
CDR3: CASVGQGKVEAFF
DNA: TGTGCCAGTGTTGGGCAGGGGAAGGTTGAAGCTTTCTTT

D: .
J: TRBJ1-2
size: .
V: TRBV20-1
CDR3: CSAERRQGYTF
DNA: TGCAGTGCGGAAAGACGACAAGGCTACACCTTC

D: .
J: TRBJ1-2
size: once
V: TRBV6-5
CDR3: CASSYSYGERGYTF
DNA: TGTGCCAGCAGTTACTCTTACGGGGAACGCGGCTACACCTTC

D: TRBD2
J: TRBJ2-1
size: once
V: TRBV27
CDR3: CASSLSMREDHNEQFF
DNA: TGTGCCAGCAGTTTATCGATGCGGGAGGACCACAATGAGCAGTTCTTC

D: .
J: TRBJ1-1
size: .
V: TRBV28
CDR3: CASSLGVRAMNTEAFF
DNA: TGTGCCAGCAGTTTAGGCGTCAGGGCCATGAACACTGAAGCTTTCTTT

D: TRBD2
J: TRBJ2-1
size: .
V: TRBV4-2
CDR3: CASSPGTSGRVLYNEQFF
DNA: TGTGCCAGCAGCCCTGGGACTAGCGGGAGGGTCCTTTACAATGAGCAGTTCTTC

D: .
J: TRBJ2-5
size: .
V: TRBV6-4
CDR3: CASSRGGETQYF
DNA: TGTGCCAGCAGCCGTGGGGGGGAGACCCAGTACTTC

D: TRBD2
J: TRBJ2-3
size: .
V: TRBV4-3
CDR3: CASSQGPPPGGGTSTDTQYF
DNA: TGCGCCAGCAGCCAAGGTCCACCCCCGGGCGGGGGGACTAGCACAGATACGCAGTATTTT

D: .
J: TRBJ2-7
size: .
V: TRBV5-8
CDR3: CASSLRDRSSYEQYF
DNA: TGTGCCAGCAGCTTGAGAGACCGGAGCTCCTACGAGCAGTACTTC

D: .
J: TRBJ1-2
size: .
V: TRBV15
CDR3: CATSRDQGYGYTF
DNA: TGTGCCACCAGCAGGGATCAGGGCTATGGCTACACCTTC

D: TRBD1
J: TRBJ1-5
size: .
V: TRBV5-6
CDR3: CASSSRTGGPYSNQPQHF
DNA: TGTGCCAGCAGCTCGCGGACAGGGGGGCCATATAGCAATCAGCCCCAGCATTTT

D: TRBD1
J: TRBJ1-1
size: .
V: TRBV15
CDR3: CATSRDDGTGNTEAFF
DNA: TGTGCCACCAGCAGAGATGACGGGACAGGGAACACTGAAGCTTTCTTT

D: .
J: TRBJ2-3
size: .
V: TRBV28
CDR3: CASSLATAGPSTDTQYF
DNA: TGTGCCAGCAGTCTCGCAACAGCTGGCCCTAGCACAGATACGCAGTATTTT

D: .
J: TRBJ2-7
size: few
V: TRBV6-6
CDR3: CASSYKPPYEQYF
DNA: TGTGCCAGCAGTTACAAGCCTCCCTACGAGCAGTACTTC

D: TRBD1
J: TRBJ1-3
size: .
V: TRBV28
CDR3: CASSLDRGQGGNTIYF
DNA: TGTGCCAGCAGTTTGGACAGGGGGCAAGGTGGAAACACCATATATTTT

D: TRBD2
J: TRBJ2-5
size: .
V: TRBV7-6
CDR3: CASSSGTSGGGSNQETQYF
DNA: TGTGCCAGCAGCTCCGGGACTAGCGGGGGGGGCTCGAACCAAGAGACCCAGTACTTC

D: TRBD2
J: TRBJ2-5
size: .
V: TRBV5-4
CDR3: CASSLASGTGGETQYF
DNA: TGTGCCAGCAGCTTGGCTAGCGGGACCGGAGGGGAGACCCAGTACTTC

D: .
J: TRBJ1-5
size: .
V: TRBV4-2
CDR3: CASSQDLREARNQPQHF
DNA: TGTGCCAGCAGCCAAGATCTGAGAGAGGCGCGCAATCAGCCCCAGCATTTT

D: .
J: TRBJ2-3
size: .
V: TRBV10-3
CDR3: CATRLPSTDTQYF
DNA: TGTGCCACCAGACTGCCTAGCACAGATACGCAGTATTTT

D: .
J: TRBJ2-7
size: .
V: TRBV19
CDR3: CASSIQGTPYEQYF
DNA: TGTGCCAGTAGTATACAGGGGACCCCCTACGAGCAGTACTTC

D: TRBD2
J: TRBJ2-3
size: .
V: TRBV5-1
CDR3: CASSLRAGARETLTDTQYF
DNA: TGCGCCAGCAGCTTGCGAGCGGGAGCAAGGGAAACACTCACAGATACGCAGTATTTT

D: .
J: TRBJ2-3
size: .
V: TRBV15
CDR3: CATSRDYRGNTDTQYF
DNA: TGTGCCACCAGCAGAGATTATCGGGGAAACACAGATACGCAGTATTTT

D: .
J: TRBJ2-7
size: .
V: TRBV14
CDR3: CASSQSGQSYEQYF
DNA: TGTGCCAGCAGCCAATCAGGACAGTCCTACGAGCAGTACTTC

D: TRBD2
J: TRBJ2-1
size: .
V: TRBV10-3
CDR3: CAISESAGVSHEQFF
DNA: TGTGCCATCAGTGAGTCAGCGGGAGTTAGCCATGAGCAGTTCTTC

D: .
J: TRBJ1-2
size: .
V: TRBV6-1
CDR3: CASGTQVNYGYTF
DNA: TGTGCCAGCGGTACACAGGTTAACTATGGCTACACCTTC

D: .
J: TRBJ1-2
size: once
V: TRBV27
CDR3: CASSPRETDYGYTF
DNA: TGTGCCAGCAGTCCTCGGGAGACGGACTATGGCTACACCTTC

D: TRBD2
J: TRBJ2-3
size: .
V: TRBV9
CDR3: CASSVGAGGLDTQYF
DNA: TGTGCCAGCAGCGTAGGGGCGGGAGGGCTAGATACGCAGTATTTT

D: .
J: TRBJ2-3
size: .
V: TRBV30
CDR3: CAWRVNQRKGTDTQYF
DNA: TGTGCCTGGAGGGTTAACCAGCGAAAAGGCACAGATACGCAGTATTTT

D: TRBD2
J: TRBJ2-7
size: .
V: TRBV27
CDR3: CASSPRLAPYEQYF
DNA: TGTGCCAGCAGTCCCAGACTAGCCCCCTACGAGCAGTACTTC